This T cell receptor beta chain was sequenced during a study of Ad26.COV2.S vaccination and SARS-CoV-2 variants. In the study overall: Ad26.COV2.S shots went into the muscle once or twice, 56 days apart.

Treatment here: roughly 20 received Ad26.COV2.S at low or high dose, single or two shots; five or six received placebo; per-sample allocation not given. Sampling occurred on day 63 after the first vaccine or placebo injection. Immunization relied on an Ad26 vector, which expressed Wuhan-strain SARS-CoV-2 spike. The junction had 5 bases not matched to a gene; V was cut back by 0 bases and J by 1 base. CDR1 and CDR2 from the germline V gene are SGHNT and YYREEE (reference sequence). This CDR3 spans 16 amino acids. Produced via immunoSEQ multiplex PCR; TCRdb's table is partial and in-frame only. The profile shows hundreds of thousands of clones, about 90% of them singletons.

The receptor was isolated from a person aged 18-60 years who received the Ad26.COV2.S COVID-19 vaccine or a placebo. The sequencing here drew on peripheral blood, taken in a trial of Ad26.COV2.S vaccine versus placebo. The gene calls are TRBV5-4 and TRBJ2-3; 7 bases are shared with TRBD2. This chain's CDR3 is CASSLVGGVGTDTQYF. The CDR3 DNA reads as TGTGCCAGCAGCTTGGTGGGGGGGGTGGGCACAGATACGCAGTATTTT.